Presented here are 4 T cell receptor beta chains from one specimen sequenced in a study of T cell responses to AZD1222 COVID-19 vaccine. Method: immunoSEQ multiplex PCR; TCRdb's copy keeps in-frame clones and lacks some. The repertoire holds 100,000 to 150,000 clones, with about 90% as singletons. This material consisted of peripheral blood, taken on day 0 of AZD1222 vaccination. The source of these receptors is an adult in good health.

This clone is a singleton in its sample. The chain couples TRBV6-1 to TRBJ2-7; D ambiguous. The CDR3 loop spans 14 amino acids. The germline V gene encodes CDR1 MNHNS and CDR2 SASEGT. Between the trimmed V and J ends, which lost 6 bases and 3 bases, there was a span of 15 bases. The CDR3 nucleotides are TGTGCCAGCAGCAGCGATTTTCCCAGCTACGAGCAGTACTTC. Amino acid sequence: CASSSDFPSYEQYF.

This rearrangement joins TRBV21-1 to TRBJ2-5; TRBD2 is taken as the D call from the table, unchecked against the DNA. TRBV21-1 is an annotated pseudogene. The CDR3 extends over 13 amino acids. CDR3 sequence: CASSKSGEETQYF. The DNA for the CDR3 is TGTGCCAGCAGCAAGTCCGGGGAAGAGACCCAGTACTTC.

The chain has TRBV7-3 and TRBJ1-2, with unresolved D. CDR1 and CDR2 (germline): SGHTA, FQGTGA. V lost 2 bases and J lost 6, with 10 bases in between. This CDR3 region has 13 residues. CDR3 bases: TGTGCCAGCAGCTTAGGTCCCGGGAATGGCTACACCTTC. As protein: CASSLGPGNGYTF.

In its sample, this clone was seen once. The CDR3: CASQGVAEAFF. As DNA, the CDR3 is TGTGCCAGTCAGGGGGTAGCTGAAGCTTTCTTT. This chain joins TRBV19 and TRBJ1-1; 7 bases map to TRBD1. With 8 bases clipped from V and 6 bases from J, the junction kept 3 bases outside the gene matches. CDR3 size: 11 residues. Germline V gene sequence: CDR1 LNHDA, CDR2 SQIVND (reference sequence).